This is a list of T cell receptor beta chains from one sample in a study of shared T cell receptors in the human thymus. Some clones are missing from TCRdb's copy, which holds only in-frame ones; the method was immunoSEQ multiplex PCR. The table includes hundreds of thousands of clones, over 75% detected once. Separately, the same data were catalogued under a study of human thymus T cells.

Sequenced sample: thymocytes. These receptors all stem from a boy under two years old with a congenital heart defect. The CDR3 runs from the conserved cysteine through the conserved F or W. Each record gives: CDR3 DNA, CDR3 protein, J gene, clone size, V gene, D gene, CDR3 length. D genes are given only for firm matches. Clone size is given for some rows only: seen once, a few or many times, or a class if the clone is expanded.

CDR3nt: TGCAGTGCTCTAATCCAAGAGACCCAGTACTTC
CDR3aa: CSALIQETQYF
j_gene: TRBJ2-5
abundance: .
v_gene: TRBV20-1
d_gene: .
len: 11

CDR3nt: TGTGCCAGCAGCCAAGAGGAGGGTGGCAGAGGGCCCTACGAGCAGTACTTC
CDR3aa: CASSQEEGGRGPYEQYF
j_gene: TRBJ2-7
abundance: .
v_gene: TRBV4-2
d_gene: .
len: 17

CDR3nt: TGTGCCAGCGGACTAGCGATCTCCTACGAGCAGTACTTC
CDR3aa: CASGLAISYEQYF
j_gene: TRBJ2-7
abundance: .
v_gene: TRBV7-8
d_gene: TRBD2
len: 13

CDR3nt: TGTGCCAGCAGCTTAAGGACTAGTGGCACCTACGAGCAGTACTTC
CDR3aa: CASSLRTSGTYEQYF
j_gene: TRBJ2-7
abundance: .
v_gene: TRBV5-6
d_gene: TRBD2
len: 15

CDR3nt: TGTGCCAGCAGCCCCGGACCTGGGAGGGTAGAAAAACTGTTTTTT
CDR3aa: CASSPGPGRVEKLFF
j_gene: TRBJ1-4
abundance: .
v_gene: TRBV9
d_gene: .
len: 15

CDR3nt: TGTGCCAGCAGTTTGGGGGGGTATGCCAATCAGCCCCAGCATTTT
CDR3aa: CASSLGGYANQPQHF
j_gene: TRBJ1-5
abundance: .
v_gene: TRBV27
d_gene: .
len: 15

CDR3nt: TGTGCCAGCAGCCAGAGGGACAGCCGAATTAACACTGAAGCTTTCTTT
CDR3aa: CASSQRDSRINTEAFF
j_gene: TRBJ1-1
abundance: .
v_gene: TRBV14
d_gene: TRBD1
len: 16

CDR3nt: TGCGCCAGCAGCCGGGGGGGGGACACTGAAGCTTTCTTT
CDR3aa: CASSRGGDTEAFF
j_gene: TRBJ1-1
abundance: .
v_gene: TRBV5-1
d_gene: .
len: 13

CDR3nt: TGTGCCAGCAGTAGAGAGGGTAGCAATCAGCCCCAGCATTTT
CDR3aa: CASSREGSNQPQHF
j_gene: TRBJ1-5
abundance: once
v_gene: TRBV6-1
d_gene: .
len: 14

CDR3nt: TGTGCCAGCAGTTTATATGGACTAGCGGGGGGAAGCTCCTACAATGAGCAGTTCTTC
CDR3aa: CASSLYGLAGGSSYNEQFF
j_gene: TRBJ2-1
abundance: .
v_gene: TRBV28
d_gene: TRBD2
len: 19